This entry is about one T cell receptor beta chain. The antigen is not known. There are 14 residues in the CDR3. Germline loops: CDR1 DFQATT, CDR2 SNEGSKA (reference sequence). The ends lost 6 bases at V and 4 bases at J; junction bases unmatched: 8. Making the TCR beta libraries involved quantitative 5'-RACE with molecular barcodes. MiXCR, applied by TCRdb to the 5' RACE reads, yields one record per CDR3 protein. This table has some 200,000 distinct CDR3 sequences, 20% to 30% appearing once. The data are from a study of CD8 T cells in ankylosing spondylitis. Study-wide points: Disease-linked clones were found to be CD8+ and relatively rare in peripheral blood. The authors reported significant enrichment of disease-linked clones in matched ankylosing spondylitis synovial fluid.

The sequencing sample was made of blood, either unsorted or a sorted T cell fraction (not recorded which). The TCR sequence derives from a male donor with ankylosing spondylitis or in good health (not recorded which). The genes are TRBV20-1 and TRBJ2-1; 8 bases fit TRBD2. CDR3 nucleotide sequence: TGCAGTGCCTCCGGCAGCGGGAGATACAATGAGCAGTTCTTC. Translation: CSASGSGRYNEQFF.